Below, one T cell receptor (beta chain) is given with its context. Its matching antigen is unknown. The CDR3 length is 15 residues. Germline values: CDR1 SGHTA, CDR2 FQGNSA. V lost 8 bases and J lost 5, with 19 bases in between. These data belong to a study of T cell responses to AZD1222 COVID-19 vaccine. Regarding the study as a whole: The donor cohort was predominantly white British with a female majority, and clonal diversity may have been underestimated. After two AZD1222 doses, spike-specific TCR breadth and depth rose versus day 0. The span of vaccine-associated CD4 TCRs extended across spike, with dominance at 160-218 and 743-854.

Produced via immunoSEQ multiplex PCR; TCRdb's table is partial and in-frame only. Of 150,000 to 200,000 clones listed, roughly 92% are singletons. The receptor was isolated from an adult in good health. Sample: peripheral blood, taken on day 0 of AZD1222 vaccination. The chain joins TRBV7-2 to TRBJ2-1; possible D gene TRBD2, 7 bases. CDR3 loop: CASLPRGAPHNEQFF. The DNA for the CDR3 is TGTGCCAGCTTACCACGGGGGGCCCCTCACAATGAGCAGTTCTTC. Full variable domain (missing parts from reference TRBV7-2 and TRBJ2-1): GAGVSQSPSNKVTEKGKDVELRCDPISGHTALYWYRQSLGQGLEFLIYFQGNSAPDKSGLPSDRFSAERTGGSVSTLTIQRTQQEDSAVYLCASLPRGAPHNEQFFGPGTRLTVL.